A selection of T cell receptor beta chains follows, all from one sample in a study of regulatory T cells in long-lasting Graves disease. TCRdb recomputed calls from the multiplex PCR reads with MiXCR, one row per CDR3 protein. The sample has 600,000 to 850,000 distinct CDR3 sequences, about 32% seen once. Here the sequenced sample was peripheral blood mononuclear cells (PBMCs), taken when the disease was refractory, from a patient treated with antithyroid drugs. These receptors originate from a female donor with Graves disease. Each CDR3 is given with its conserved first and last residue. D genes are given only for firm matches. A clone size is listed for some rows: how often the clone was seen (once, few, many), or a class if it is expanded.

v_gene	j_gene	abundance	d_gene	CDR3aa	CDR3nt
TRBV5-1	TRBJ2-6	NA	TRBD1	CASSSGQGASGANVLTF	TGCGCCAGCAGCTCCGGACAGGGGGCGTCTGGGGCCAACGTCCTGACTTTC
TRBV2	TRBJ1-1	many	TRBD1	CASRMGQGKMNTEAFF	TGTGCCAGCAGGATGGGACAGGGGAAAATGAACACTGAAGCTTTCTTT
TRBV6-2/TRBV6-3	TRBJ2-6	few	NA	CASSYSSGSSGANVLTF	TGTGCCAGCAGTTACTCGTCGGGAAGCTCTGGGGCCAACGTCCTGACTTTC
TRBV7-9	TRBJ2-5	few	NA	CASSFTMSGAKDTQYF	TGTGCCAGCAGCTTCACTATGTCGGGGGCTAAAGATACCCAGTACTTC
TRBV19	TRBJ2-4	few	NA	CASSKQNRDNNIQYF	TGTGCCAGTAGTAAACAAAACAGGGACAATAACATTCAGTACTTC
TRBV20-1	TRBJ2-5	NA	NA	CRAGTAFGETQYF	TGCAGGGCCGGGACCGCCTTTGGGGAGACCCAGTACTTC
TRBV15	TRBJ1-1	many	NA	CATSRGRGGISEAFF	TGTGCCACCAGCAGAGGTCGGGGAGGGATTTCTGAAGCTTTCTTT
TRBV28	TRBJ1-1	many	NA	CATFTSAAFF	TGTGCCACCTTTACCAGCGCAGCTTTCTTT
TRBV15	TRBJ1-4	NA	TRBD1	CATSREGQGGEKLFF	TGTGCCACCAGCAGAGAGGGACAGGGGGGAGAAAAACTGTTTTTT
TRBV28	TRBJ1-1	many	NA	CASSLSSGGRTAAEAFF	TGTGCCAGCAGTTTATCCTCCGGCGGGAGGACAGCCGCTGAAGCTTTCTTT
TRBV11-1	TRBJ2-7	many	TRBD1	CASSRTGGDYEQYF	TGTGCCAGCAGTCGGACAGGGGGCGACTACGAGCAGTACTTC
TRBV9	TRBJ1-3	NA	NA	CASSPTGRAGNTIYF	TGTGCCAGCAGCCCAACAGGGAGGGCTGGAAACACCATATATTTT
TRBV12-3/TRBV12-4	TRBJ1-2	few	NA	CASSLASGANYGYTF	TGTGCCAGCAGTTTAGCTTCGGGCGCAAACTATGGCTACACCTTC
TRBV12-3/TRBV12-4	TRBJ2-2	many	NA	CASSFDKRLAGELFF	TGTGCCAGCAGTTTCGACAAGCGGTTGGCCGGGGAGCTGTTTTTT
TRBV29-1	TRBJ2-5	few	TRBD2	CSVGLAKGETQYF	TGCAGCGTCGGACTAGCCAAAGGCGAGACCCAGTACTTC
TRBV20-1	TRBJ2-7	NA	NA	CSATRREYEQYF	TGCAGTGCTACCCGCAGAGAATACGAGCAGTACTTC
TRBV3-1	TRBJ2-1	once	NA	CASSQTGTTNNEQFF	TGTGCCAGCAGCCAGACCGGGACAACGAACAATGAGCAGTTCTTC
TRBV20-1	TRBJ1-2	NA	NA	CSARDGDAAYGYTF	TGCAGTGCTAGAGACGGGGACGCGGCCTATGGCTACACCTTC
TRBV20-1	TRBJ2-7	few	TRBD2	CSARELAGAYEQYF	TGCAGTGCTAGAGAGCTAGCGGGAGCCTACGAGCAGTACTTC
TRBV6-1	TRBJ2-7	few	NA	CASHPRGSSYEQYF	TGTGCCAGCCATCCGCGGGGTAGTTCCTACGAGCAGTACTTC
TRBV30	TRBJ1-5	few	NA	CAWSATVNQPQHF	TGTGCCTGGAGCGCCACGGTTAATCAGCCCCAGCATTTT
TRBV7-9	TRBJ2-6	many	NA	CASSLGASGANVLTF	TGTGCCAGCAGTTTAGGTGCCTCTGGGGCCAACGTCCTGACTTTC
TRBV12-3/TRBV12-4	TRBJ1-5	few	NA	CASSLGSLAGINQPQHF	TGTGCCAGCAGTTTAGGGTCTCTGGCAGGGATCAATCAGCCCCAGCATTTT
TRBV6-4	TRBJ1-6	NA	NA	CASSGTAGPGSPLHF	TGTGCCAGCAGCGGGACCGCGGGGCCGGGATCACCCCTCCACTTT
TRBV7-9	TRBJ1-5	NA	NA	CASSLGSGDVSQPQHF	TGTGCCAGCAGCTTAGGGTCGGGGGATGTAAGTCAGCCCCAGCATTTT
TRBV10-3	TRBJ1-2	few	NA	CAISETGGGVYGYTF	TGTGCCATCAGTGAGACTGGAGGGGGAGTCTATGGCTACACCTTC
TRBV7-2	TRBJ2-5	NA	NA	CASSRRGGGEQETQYF	TGTGCCAGCAGCCGAAGAGGGGGGGGGGAACAAGAGACCCAGTACTTC
TRBV12-3/TRBV12-4	TRBJ1-3	few	NA	CASRSTESGNTIYF	TGTGCCAGCAGATCGACCGAATCTGGAAACACCATATATTTT
TRBV20-1	TRBJ2-4	NA	TRBD1	CSARGGTGVFWDIQYF	TGCAGTGCTAGAGGCGGGACAGGGGTTTTCTGGGACATTCAGTACTTC
TRBV20-1	TRBJ1-6	NA	TRBD1	CSARRQGANSPLHF	TGCAGTGCTAGAAGACAGGGGGCTAATTCACCCCTCCACTTT
TRBV28	TRBJ1-2	many	TRBD1	CASSSPRAGGSNYGYTF	TGTGCCAGCAGTTCGCCCCGGGCAGGGGGCTCTAACTATGGCTACACCTTC
TRBV11-2	TRBJ2-5	NA	NA	CASSSLGQAGEAQYF	TGTGCCAGCAGCTCCCTGGGACAGGCGGGGGAGGCCCAGTACTTC
TRBV7-3	TRBJ1-1	NA	NA	CASSFAPYSNTEAFF	TGCGCCAGCAGCTTCGCCCCATACTCGAACACTGAAGCTTTCTTT